This T cell receptor (beta chain) comes out of a study of cytomegalovirus exposure and HLA in healthy donors. Vbeta (60) and Jbeta (13) primers were used in the PCR. Using immunoSEQ multiplex PCR, the repertoire was profiled, and TCRdb retains in-frame clones only, with some absent. The sample has some 89,000 clones; the top ten hold under 4.5%. In germline, CDR1 is MRHNA, CDR2 SNTAGT. The CDR3 contains 15 residues. Trimming left V 5 bases short and J 5 bases short, with 17 bases between. The material sequenced was PBMCs. The V call is TRBV6-4, the J call TRBJ2-3, with D perhaps matching TRBD2 (7 bases). The clonotype comes from a woman aged 25 to 39 in good health and CMV-seronegative. The CDR3 sequence: CASSPRAGEGDTQYF. The CDR3 DNA reads TGTGCCAGCAGTCCCCGGGCAGGGGAGGGAGATACGCAGTATTTT.